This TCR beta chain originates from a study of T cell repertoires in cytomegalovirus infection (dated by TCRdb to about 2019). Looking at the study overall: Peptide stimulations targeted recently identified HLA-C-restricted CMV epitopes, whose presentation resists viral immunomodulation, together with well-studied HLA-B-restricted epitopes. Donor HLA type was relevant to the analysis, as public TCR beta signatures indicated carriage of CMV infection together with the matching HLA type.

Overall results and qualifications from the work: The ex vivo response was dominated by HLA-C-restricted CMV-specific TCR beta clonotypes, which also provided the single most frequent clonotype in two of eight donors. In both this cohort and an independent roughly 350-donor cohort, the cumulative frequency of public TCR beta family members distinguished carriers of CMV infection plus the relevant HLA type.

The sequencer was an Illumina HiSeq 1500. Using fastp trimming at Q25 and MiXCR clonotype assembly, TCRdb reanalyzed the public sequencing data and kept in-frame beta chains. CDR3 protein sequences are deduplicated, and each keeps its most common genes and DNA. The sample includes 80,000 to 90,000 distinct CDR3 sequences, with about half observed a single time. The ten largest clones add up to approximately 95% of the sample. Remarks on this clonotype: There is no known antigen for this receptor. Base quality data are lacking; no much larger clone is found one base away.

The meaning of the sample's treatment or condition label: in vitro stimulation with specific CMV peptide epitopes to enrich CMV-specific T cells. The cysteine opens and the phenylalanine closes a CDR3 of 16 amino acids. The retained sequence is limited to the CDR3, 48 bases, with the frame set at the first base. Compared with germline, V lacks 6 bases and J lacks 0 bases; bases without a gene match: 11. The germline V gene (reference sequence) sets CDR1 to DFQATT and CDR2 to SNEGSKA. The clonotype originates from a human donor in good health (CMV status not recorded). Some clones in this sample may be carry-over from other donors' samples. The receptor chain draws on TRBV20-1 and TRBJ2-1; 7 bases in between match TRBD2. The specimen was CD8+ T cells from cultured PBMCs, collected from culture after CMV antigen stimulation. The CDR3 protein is CSAPGPASGSYNEQFF. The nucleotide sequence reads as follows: TGCAGTGCCCCCGGGCCCGCTAGCGGCTCCTACAATGAGCAGTTCTTC.